These 24 T cell receptor beta chains were sequenced from one sample in a study of cytomegalovirus exposure and HLA in healthy donors. PCR employed 60 Vbeta and 13 Jbeta primers. The repertoire was sequenced with immunoSEQ multiplex PCR; TCRdb's copy has only in-frame clones and lacks some. The sample shows 110,000 or so clones, roughly four fifths of them seen only once. Sequencing used PBMCs. All receptors come from a woman younger than 35 in good health and CMV-seronegative.

The chain is built from TRBV29-1 and TRBJ1-2; 10 bases are shared with TRBD1. From germline, CDR1 is SQVTM and CDR2 ANQGSEA. The CDR3 covers 14 residues. Unmatched junction bases numbered 3, after V lost 3 bases and J lost 2 bases. CDR3 sequence (DNA): TGCAGCGTTGATAGACAGGGGGCGAACTATGGCTACACCTTC. As protein: CSVDRQGANYGYTF. Full variable domain (missing parts from reference TRBV29-1 and TRBJ1-2): SAVISQKPSRDICQRGTSLTIQCQVDSQVTMMFWYRQQPGQSLTLIATANQGSEATYESGFVIDKFPISRPNLTFSTLTVSNMSPEDSSIYLCSVDRQGANYGYTFGSGTRLTVV.

A few counts support this clone. V is TRBV27 and J is TRBJ1-2, with 9 bases identical to TRBD1. CDR1 is MNHEY, CDR2 SMNVEV, per germline (reference sequence). Trimming cost V 8 bases and J 5 bases; bases outside gene matches: 6. This CDR3 has 13 amino acids. The CDR3 DNA follows: TGTGCCAGCGGGATGACAGGGGGTTATGGCTACACCTTC. The encoded protein is CASGMTGGYGYTF.

V and J are TRBV6-1 and TRBJ2-1; TRBD2 matches 9 bases. Germline CDR1 is MNHNS and CDR2 is SASEGT. The CDR3 loop spans 15 amino acids. The V gene end was trimmed by 7 bases and the J gene end by 2 bases; junction bases not matched to a gene: 6. CDR3 in DNA: TGTGCCAGCATGGGATTAGCGGGAGCCTACAATGAGCAGTTCTTC. This sequence encodes CASMGLAGAYNEQFF.

This chain uses TRBV25-1 with TRBJ1-4; D ambiguous. The V and J ends lost 7 bases and 0 bases respectively, with 6 bases between them. CDR1 is MGHDK and CDR2 is SYGVNS in the germline V gene. The CDR3 is made up of 13 amino acids. Written as DNA, the CDR3 is TGTGCCAGCAAATCAACAACTAATGAAAAACTGTTTTTT. It yields the protein CASKSTTNEKLFF.

The chain recombines TRBV10-3 with TRBJ1-2, with TRBD1 identical over 10 bases. V lost 2 bases and J lost 8; bases outside the gene matches: 2. This CDR3 has 13 amino acids. Germline-derived CDR1 and CDR2 are ENHRY and SYGVKD. DNA for the CDR3: TGTGCCATCAGTGAGGACAGGGGGCGAGGCTACACCTTC. Translation gives CAISEDRGRGYTF.

V is TRBV10-3 and J is TRBJ2-7, with 10 bases matching TRBD2. Germline loops: CDR1 ENHRY, CDR2 SYGVKD. The CDR3 is made up of 14 amino acids. Unmatched junction bases numbered 3, after V lost 6 bases and J lost 1 base. DNA of the CDR3: TGTGCCATCAGAGGACTAGCGGAATCCTACGAGCAGTACTTC. This translates into CAIRGLAESYEQYF.

The chain is built from TRBV5-1 and TRBJ2-1; 9 nucleotides line up with TRBD2. Unmatched junction bases numbered 12, after V lost 4 bases and J lost 7 bases. Germline values: CDR1 SGHRS, CDR2 YFSETQ. This CDR3 has 16 amino acids. The CDR3 nucleotides read TGCGCCAGCAGCAGAGGGGCTAGCGGGGAAATTAATGAGCAGTTCTTC. The encoded protein is CASSRGASGEINEQFF. The complete variable domain, with remaining parts taken from reference TRBV5-1 and TRBJ2-1, reads KAGVTQTPRYLIKTRGQQVTLSCSPISGHRSVSWYQQTPGQGLQFLFEYFSETQRNKGNFPGRFSGRQFSNSRSEMNVSTLELGDSALYLCASSRGASGEINEQFFGPGTRLTVL.

This clone was recorded once. The J gene is TRBJ1-2, the V gene TRBV9, with D hard to call. Germline-derived CDR1 and CDR2 are SGDLS and YYNGEE. The CDR3 totals 13 residues. The V gene lost 0 bases and the J gene lost 7 bases, with 10 bases spanning the gap. The CDR3 loop reads CASSVGTGFGYTF. In nucleotides, the CDR3 is TGTGCCAGCAGCGTAGGTACCGGGTTTGGCTACACCTTC.

The CDR3 reads CASSPRWPGLQYF. The CDR3 DNA follows: TGTGCCAGCAGCCCTAGGTGGCCGGGACTACAGTACTTC. The rearrangement joins TRBV7-9 to TRBJ2-5, with TRBD2 identical over 7 bases. Germline V gene lookup returns CDR1 SEHNR and CDR2 FQNEAQ (reference sequence). The J segment lost 11 bases and the V segment lost 5 bases, leaving 11 bases of the junction unmatched. There are 13 residues in the CDR3.

The chain combines TRBV14 with TRBJ1-1, with 9 bases that match TRBD1. The germline CDR1 and CDR2 sequences are SGHDN and FVKESK. The V and J ends lost 4 bases and 1 base, in that order; junction bases with no gene match: 10. CDR3 length: 17 residues. The CDR3 sequence: CASSLRPGTGKNTEAFF. Written as DNA, the CDR3 is TGTGCCAGCAGCCTCCGTCCCGGGACAGGGAAGAACACTGAAGCTTTCTTT.

The V gene is TRBV6-6, the J gene TRBJ1-1, with 8 nucleotides matching TRBD1. V trimming: 5 bases; J trimming: 0 bases; junction bases outside the gene matches: 8. Germline V gene lookup returns CDR1 MNHNY and CDR2 SVGAGI (reference sequence). The CDR3 length is 16 residues. CDR3 amino acids: CASSHGQGVMNTEAFF. The DNA for the CDR3 is TGTGCCAGCAGTCACGGACAGGGAGTCATGAACACTGAAGCTTTCTTT.

The chain recombines TRBV27 with TRBJ1-4, with 10 bases fitting TRBD1. From germline, CDR1 is MNHEY and CDR2 SMNVEV (reference sequence). Trimming took 5 bases from V and 10 from J; bases not matched to a gene: 10. This CDR3 spans 15 amino acids. CDR3 residues: CASSATGTGEGKLFF. The CDR3 DNA is TGTGCCAGCAGTGCTACCGGGACAGGGGAGGGAAAACTGTTTTTT.

The chain combines TRBV19 with TRBJ1-5; a possible D gene is TRBD1 (5 bases). Deletions cut 4 bases from V and 0 bases from J, with 19 bases between. The CDR3 consists of 18 residues. Germline values: CDR1 LNHDA, CDR2 SQIVND (reference sequence). CDR3 nucleotides: TGTGCCAGTAGTAGAACCCCTGTGGGGCGTTATAGCAATCAGCCCCAGCATTTT. It is translated as CASSRTPVGRYSNQPQHF. Full variable domain (outside the CDR3, taken from reference TRBV19 and TRBJ1-5): DGGITQSPKYLFRKEGQNVTLSCEQNLNHDAMYWYRQDPGQGLRLIYYSQIVNDFQKGDIAEGYSVSREKKESFPLTVTSAQKNPTAFYLCASSRTPVGRYSNQPQHFGDGTRLSIL.

J is TRBJ2-5 and V is TRBV6-1; 7 bases are a match to TRBD2. The J call could be wrong; TRBJ2-7 is a better fit for the DNA end. Germline V gene data show CDR1 as MNHNS and CDR2 as SASEGT. CDR3 size: 15 residues. CDR3 in amino acids: CASSEWGGIGREQYF. In nucleotides, the CDR3 is TGTGCCAGCAGTGAATGGGGAGGGATCGGCCGCGAGCAGTACTTC.

CDR3 bases: TGTGCCAGCAGCAAAGGGGGGACAGGGGGATCGCACGAGCAGTACTTC. This gives the protein CASSKGGTGGSHEQYF. The genes are TRBV21-1 and TRBJ2-7; TRBD1 is the table's D call, not checked against the DNA. TRBV21-1 corresponds to a pseudogene. CDR3 length equals 16 residues.

The chain has TRBV19 and TRBJ1-6, with a possible D match to TRBD1 (6 bases). Germline loops: CDR1 LNHDA, CDR2 SQIVND (reference sequence). V was clipped by 0 bases and J by 9 bases, with 9 bases between them. The CDR3 covers 14 residues. CDR3 DNA sequence: TGTGCCAGTAGTATAGAGGGGGCGATTTCACCCCTCCACTTT. The encoded protein is CASSIEGAISPLHF.

The CDR3 sequence: CASAGQMNTEAFF. DNA for the CDR3: TGTGCTAGTGCTGGACAGATGAACACTGAAGCTTTCTTT. V is TRBV12-5 and J is TRBJ1-1, with D perhaps matching TRBD1 (6 bases). This CDR3 region has 13 residues. Germline V gene lookup returns CDR1 LGHNT and CDR2 FRNRAP. Trimming took 7 bases from V and 0 from J, leaving 9 bases between them. Supplemented by reference TRBV12-5 and TRBJ1-1, the full variable domain reads DARVTQTPRHKVTEMGQEVTMRCQPILGHNTVFWYRQTMMQGLELLAYFRNRAPLDDSGMPKDRFSAEMPDATLATLKIQPSEPRDSAVYFCASAGQMNTEAFFGQGTRLTVV.

The chain has TRBV19 and TRBJ1-1; D gene unclear. The V and J ends lost 3 bases and 0 bases respectively, with 11 bases between them. The CDR3 loop spans 15 amino acids. From germline, CDR1 is LNHDA and CDR2 SQIVND (reference sequence). The CDR3 protein is CASSIGRVLNTEAFF. The CDR3 DNA sequence: TGTGCCAGTAGTATTGGGAGGGTCCTGAACACTGAAGCTTTCTTT.

Here the CDR3 reads CASGLDLTYEQYF. DNA of the CDR3: TGTGCCAGCGGCCTAGACCTGACCTACGAGCAGTACTTC. The chain employs TRBV6-1 and TRBJ2-7; D gene uncertain. V gave up 8 bases and J gave up 2 bases, with 13 bases separating them. The CDR3 loop spans 13 amino acids. CDR1 and CDR2 from the germline V gene are MNHNS and SASEGT.

In its sample, this clone was seen once. The chain recombines TRBV5-4 with TRBJ2-1; 9 bases fit TRBD2. Unmatched junction bases numbered 7, after V lost 0 bases and J lost 6 bases. Looked up from germline, CDR1 is SGHNT and CDR2 is YYREEE (reference sequence). The CDR3 extends over 16 amino acids. Here the CDR3 DNA reads TGTGCCAGCAGCTTGGGGCCAGCGGGAGGTGGCAATGAGCAGTTCTTC. It translates to CASSLGPAGGGNEQFF.

The J gene is TRBJ2-5, the V gene TRBV30, with a weak D call TRBD2 (6 bases). In germline, CDR1 is GTSNPN, CDR2 SVGIG (reference sequence). Trimming stripped 0 bases from V and 1 base from J, with 9 bases between. The CDR3 totals 14 residues. The CDR3, as DNA: TGTGCCTGGAGTGTAGGAGGGGTCCAAGAGACCCAGTACTTC. It specifies CAWSVGGVQETQYF.

The rearrangement uses TRBV11-1 and TRBJ2-7; possibly TRBD1 for D (5 bases). Trimming pared 7 bases from V and 7 bases from J, leaving 20 bases between. Germline V gives CDR1 SGHAT, CDR2 FQDESV (reference sequence). The CDR3 covers 14 residues. As DNA, the CDR3 is TGTGCCAGCAAAATGGACAATTCGCGGCCTGAGCAGTACTTC. Protein product: CASKMDNSRPEQYF.

The CDR3, as DNA: TGTGCCAGCAGCTACGACAGTATGGGCGGCTATGGCTACACCTTC. It encodes CASSYDSMGGYGYTF. This sequence joins TRBV6-6 and TRBJ1-2; TRBD1 might be the D (5 bases). The CDR3 is 15 amino acids. CDR1 and CDR2 (germline): MNHNY, SVGAGI (reference sequence). V shed 6 bases and J shed 4 bases, with 18 bases lying between them.

The rearrangement uses TRBV15 and TRBJ2-1; maybe TRBD1 (6 bases). In germline, CDR1 is LNHNV, CDR2 YYDKDF (reference sequence). The germline V and J ends were trimmed by 4 bases and 11 bases, with 12 bases remaining between them. The CDR3 has 12 amino acids. This CDR3 is CATSNRQGQQFF. For the CDR3, the DNA is TGTGCCACCAGCAATAGGCAGGGGCAGCAGTTCTTC.